This T cell receptor beta chain emerged from a study of sequential checkpoint blockade in melanoma. To note about this clone: Its matching antigen is unknown.

Findings of the study overall: PD-L1 staining and CD8+ counts, not mutational load, tracked tumor T-cell clonality.

Germline lookup yields CDR1 GTSNPN and CDR2 SVGIG (reference sequence). Trimming cost V 4 bases and J 2 bases; bases outside gene matches: 10. The CDR3 runs 15 residues. Treatment given: randomized to nivolumab then ipilimumab (arm A) or the reverse (arm B). The data were produced by immunoSEQ multiplex PCR, yet TCRdb's version contains in-frame clones alone and is incomplete. The data contain around 9,800 clones, approximately 25% of them singletons. The material sequenced was tumor tissue (inferred from file names), taken from a patient given nivolumab and ipilimumab in sequence. The chain is built from TRBV30 and TRBJ1-2; TRBD1 aligns across 7 bases. The source is a human donor with melanoma. CDR3 bases: TGTGCCTGGACACCGACAGGGACCCTGAACTATGGCTACACCTTC. Amino acid sequence: CAWTPTGTLNYGYTF.